The T cell receptor (beta chain) under discussion was sequenced for a study of shared clonotypes between healthy human individuals. Whole-study findings and limits: Non-shared clonotypes were found to have lower generation probabilities than the clonotypes that were shared by all four of the sorted-subset donors.

In regard to this clone: Its antigen is unidentified.

Tens of thousands of T cell genomes, or roughly 200 ng DNA, went into the sorted-subset replicate PCRs. Using immunoSEQ multiplex PCR, the repertoire was profiled, and TCRdb retains in-frame clones only, with some absent. The table records over 850,000 clones, about 84% of them present only once. The CDR3 loop spans 14 amino acids. Germline CDR1 SQVTM, CDR2 ANQGSEA. Between the trimmed V and J ends, which lost 6 bases and 1 base, there was a span of 12 bases. The sample consisted of memory CD4+ T cells from PBMCs. Stated subset: CD45RA-negative fraction. The chain is built from TRBV29-1 and TRBJ2-2; D might be TRBD2 (6 bases). This clonotype was obtained from a man younger than 30 in good health. Some clones in this sample may be carry-over from other donors' samples. The CDR3 region is CSVLRDLNTGELFF. CDR3 coding DNA: TGCAGCGTCCTCCGGGACTTGAACACCGGGGAGCTGTTTTTT.